This T cell receptor (beta chain) is from a study of T cell responses to AZD1222 COVID-19 vaccine (dated by TCRdb to the early 2020s). Broadly, across the study: AZD1222 recipients given second doses at about 4 weeks or at about 12 weeks were pooled, since spike-specific TCR depth and breadth were not found to differ between the two schedules. TCR sequencing was performed for approximately 240 trial participants, of whom around 200 were given two doses of AZD1222 and approximately 25 were given two doses of MenACWY control vaccine. Trial participants were enrolled by age into subgroups of 18-55, 56-69 and 70-plus years, and approximately 150, 30 and 60 TCR-sequenced participants, respectively, were included in these subgroups.

This specimen's time point label, per the study, means: baseline before first vaccination. The vaccinee samples were drawn from two UK trials, COV001 and COV002, one of which was a single-blind randomized controlled phase 2/3 trial testing AZD1222 (ChAdOx1 nCoV-19) in healthy adults. Trial participant PBMC samples were collected at day 0 and day 28 after the second dose for TCRbeta chain sequencing. From the germline V gene (reference sequence), CDR1 is SGHAT and CDR2 is FQDESV. Including cysteine and phenylalanine, the CDR3 has 15 amino acids. Only the CDR3 part of the read is kept: 45 bases, read in frame from the first base. V gives up 1 base and J gives up 0 bases, and the segment between their germline ends measures 7 bases. Results and caveats for the whole study, not just this receptor: Conclusions about previously exposed vaccinees are limited because only a handful of AZD1222 recipients were SARS-CoV-2 seropositive at baseline. Participants were mostly white British, with more females than males. The authors suggested clonal diversity may have been underestimated. Reportedly, almost half of the unique spike-specific TCRs recognized epitopes lying outside the regions that are mutated in the B.1.351 and B.1.1.7 variants. CD4 TCRs associated with the vaccine covered the entire spike protein, and the dominant responses were in regions 160-218 and 743-854. After two AZD1222 doses, spike-specific TCR breadth and depth were significantly higher than at day 0 and than in MenACWY recipients. Because no samples from the day 14 peak response were available, repertoires could be characterized only after the peak T cell response. In the small 56-69-year group, the increase in depth fell short of significance, most likely because of low power.

Details on this clone: Its antigen remains undetermined. It has no much larger one-base neighbor in the sample; base qualities were not kept.

The CDR3 regions of human TCRbeta chains were analyzed by immunosequencing. On the study's bioinformatics: TCRs in the repertoires were compared against a reference library of SARS-CoV-2-specific TCRs that had been generated with the MIRA antigen-specificity platform. Breadth was defined as the fraction of unique TCRs that were SARS-CoV-2-associated. Depth was defined as the fraction of total T cells that were SARS-CoV-2-associated. Using the MIRA data, each spike-specific TCR was assigned both to the spike region to which the TCR was reactive and to a CD4 or CD8 class. Log10-transformed breadth and depth values were compared by one-way ANOVA with Sidak's multiple comparisons tests. As stored in TCRdb, this immuneACCESS dataset retains in-frame rearrangements with V and J assigned. A fraction of the clones does not appear; measured against another copy, unresolved V genes explain less than half of the discrepancy, and the remainder lacks a known reason. That table gives V, J and clone size, and the DNA gave D and trimming. The sample table lists some 90,000 clones, over 75% of them with a count of one. The ten largest clonotypes hold about 19% of the sample.

This chain joins TRBV11-1 to TRBJ1-3, with an unclear D gene assignment. The TCR was taken from an adult in good health. Material: peripheral blood, obtained on day 0 of AZD1222 vaccination. The CDR3 protein sequence reads: CASSLGVVSGNTIYF. The bases read TGTGCCAGCAGCTTAGGAGTCGTCTCTGGAAACACCATATATTTT. Supplemented by the reference TRBV11-1 and TRBJ1-3 proteins around the CDR3, the complete variable domain is EAEVAQSPRYKITEKSQAVAFWCDPISGHATLYWYRQILGQGPELLVQFQDESVVDDSQLPKDRFSAERLKGVDSTLKIQPAELGDSAMYLCASSLGVVSGNTIYFGEGSWLTVV.